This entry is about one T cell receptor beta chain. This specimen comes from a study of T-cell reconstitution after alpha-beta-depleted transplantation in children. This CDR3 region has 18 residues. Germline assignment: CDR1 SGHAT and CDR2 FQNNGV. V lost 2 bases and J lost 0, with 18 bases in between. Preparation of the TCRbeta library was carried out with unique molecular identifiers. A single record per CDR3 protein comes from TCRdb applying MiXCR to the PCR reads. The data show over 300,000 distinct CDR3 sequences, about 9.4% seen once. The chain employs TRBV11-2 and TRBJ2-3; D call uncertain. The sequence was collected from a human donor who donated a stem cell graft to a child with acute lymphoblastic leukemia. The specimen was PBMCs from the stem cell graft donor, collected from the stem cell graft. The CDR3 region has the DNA TGTGCCAGCAGCTTATCACCGATTGATCGCCCAAGCACAGATACGCAGTATTTT. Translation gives CASSLSPIDRPSTDTQYF.